These 11 T cell receptor beta chains originate from one sample sequenced in a study of T cells in Graves' hyperthyroidism and ophthalmopathy. RNA transcripts were the template for amplifying TCR beta CDR3 regions. The HTBI set primed first-round TCR CDR3 RT-PCR. One entry per CDR3 protein, called by TCRdb with MiXCR from the multiplex PCR reads. The sample contains approximately 400,000 distinct CDR3 sequences, over 12% of which appear only once. Sequencing was done on a sample of blood. The receptors derive from a man aged 45-65 years with Graves' ophthalmopathy.

The chain has TRBV5-1 and TRBJ2-3; D is uncertain. The ends were cut back, 4 bases at V and 1 base at J, with 10 bases in the middle. Germline loops: CDR1 SGHRS, CDR2 YFSETQ. CDR3 length: 14 amino acids. The CDR3 loop reads CASSRGLRTDTQYF. The CDR3 coding sequence is TGCGCCAGCAGCCGTGGGCTTCGCACAGATACGCAGTATTTT. The whole variable domain, remainder taken from reference TRBV5-1 and TRBJ2-3, is KAGVTQTPRYLIKTRGQQVTLSCSPISGHRSVSWYQQTPGQGLQFLFEYFSETQRNKGNFPGRFSGRQFSNSRSEMNVSTLELGDSALYLCASSRGLRTDTQYFGPGTRLTVL.

The CDR3 sequence is CSVNRGVGGELFF. The CDR3 DNA is TGCAGCGTTAATCGTGGGGTTGGCGGGGAGCTGTTTTTT. V usage is TRBV29-1 and J usage is TRBJ2-2, with D unclear. Trimming left V 5 bases short and J 7 bases short, with 14 bases between. Germline CDR1 SQVTM, CDR2 ANQGSEA. The CDR3 sequence is 13 residues long.

This sequence joins TRBV2 and TRBJ2-6; maybe TRBD1 (6 bases). V was trimmed by 4 bases and J by 0 bases, leaving 13 bases between them. The CDR3 is 17 amino acids. Germline V gives CDR1 SNHLY, CDR2 FYNNEI. This CDR3 reads CASSGGQIRSGANVLTF. CDR3 nucleotide sequence: TGTGCCAGCAGTGGCGGACAGATCCGCTCTGGGGCCAACGTCCTGACTTTC. Full variable domain (outside the CDR3, taken from reference TRBV2 and TRBJ2-6): EPEVTQTPSHQVTQMGQEVILRCVPISNHLYFYWYRQILGQKVEFLVSFYNNEISEKSEIFDDQFSVERPDGSNFTLKIRSTKLEDSAMYFCASSGGQIRSGANVLTFGAGSRLTVL.

This clonotype was recorded at least ten times. J is TRBJ1-2 and V is TRBV27; tentatively, D is TRBD1 (6 bases). The V end lost 3 bases, the J end lost 7 bases, and 15 bases lay between the germline ends. The CDR3 contains 14 residues. Per the germline V gene, CDR1 is MNHEY and CDR2 is SMNVEV (reference sequence). In DNA, the CDR3 is TGTGCCAGCAGTTTCCGGGCGCAGGGGTCTGGCTACACCTTC. This translates into CASSFRAQGSGYTF.

This clonotype was counted ten times or more. This chain uses TRBV10-3 with TRBJ1-1; TRBD1 might be the D (6 bases). Germline loops: CDR1 ENHRY, CDR2 SYGVKD. V dropped 4 bases and J dropped 5 bases, with 11 bases sitting between them. The CDR3 loop spans 13 amino acids. The CDR3 sequence is CAISGTALTEAFF. CDR3 DNA sequence: TGTGCCATCAGTGGGACAGCCCTAACTGAAGCTTTCTTT.

This clonotype was counted ten times or more. The chain carries TRBV19 and TRBJ1-1; no reliable D call. This CDR3 comprises 13 residues. The V gene lost 9 bases and the J gene lost 4 bases, with 15 bases spanning the gap. The germline CDR1 and CDR2 sequences are LNHDA and SQIVND (reference sequence). The DNA for the CDR3 is TGTGCCAGCCGGCGGGGTGGAGGCACTGAAGCTTTCTTT. Its translation: CASRRGGGTEAFF.

The CDR3 loop reads CSTRQKETQYF. The CDR3 coding sequence is TGCAGCACGAGACAGAAAGAGACCCAGTACTTC. The chain has TRBV29-1 and TRBJ2-5; maybe TRBD1 (5 bases). V was cut by 8 bases and J by 3 bases, with 10 bases left in between. In germline, CDR1 is SQVTM, CDR2 ANQGSEA. The CDR3 is 11 residues long.

This clonotype was seen only a few times. The CDR3 DNA reads TGTGCCAGTACAGGGGGCTCAGGGACCAAAAACATTCAGTACTTC. This gives the protein CASTGGSGTKNIQYF. V is TRBV7-9 and J is TRBJ2-4; 9 positions agree with TRBD1. The V segment lost 9 bases and the J segment 2 bases; nucleotides outside the gene matches: 8. This CDR3 is built from 15 residues. CDR1 and CDR2 (germline): SEHNR, FQNEAQ (reference sequence).

CDR3 protein: CASSYRDSRSSYEQYF. CDR3 DNA: TGTGCCAGCAGTTATCGGGACAGCAGGAGCTCCTACGAGCAGTACTTC. The V call is TRBV27, the J call TRBJ2-7, with 7 bases that match TRBD1. J gave up 0 bases and V 4 bases, and 9 bases lay outside the gene matches. Germline V gives CDR1 MNHEY, CDR2 SMNVEV (reference sequence). This CDR3 has 16 amino acids.

The chain employs TRBV19 and TRBJ2-2; TRBD1 aligns across 7 bases. The CDR3 is made up of 16 amino acids. Germline CDR1 and CDR2: LNHDA and SQIVND (reference sequence). V shed 7 bases, J shed 4 bases, and the junction held 12 bases outside the gene matches. The CDR3 nucleotides are TGTGCCAGTAAGGTTGGTAGGGACAGAAGCACCGGGGAGCTGTTTTTT. This translates into CASKVGRDRSTGELFF.

This clonotype was detected a few times. The chain is built from TRBV5-1 and TRBJ2-2; D is uncertain. V lost 2 bases and J 7 bases, leaving 6 bases between the germline ends. The CDR3 runs to 12 residues. The germline V gene encodes CDR1 SGHRS and CDR2 YFSETQ. Here the CDR3 DNA reads TGCGCCAGCAGCTTCGAGAACGGGGAGCTGTTTTTT. Protein: CASSFENGELFF.